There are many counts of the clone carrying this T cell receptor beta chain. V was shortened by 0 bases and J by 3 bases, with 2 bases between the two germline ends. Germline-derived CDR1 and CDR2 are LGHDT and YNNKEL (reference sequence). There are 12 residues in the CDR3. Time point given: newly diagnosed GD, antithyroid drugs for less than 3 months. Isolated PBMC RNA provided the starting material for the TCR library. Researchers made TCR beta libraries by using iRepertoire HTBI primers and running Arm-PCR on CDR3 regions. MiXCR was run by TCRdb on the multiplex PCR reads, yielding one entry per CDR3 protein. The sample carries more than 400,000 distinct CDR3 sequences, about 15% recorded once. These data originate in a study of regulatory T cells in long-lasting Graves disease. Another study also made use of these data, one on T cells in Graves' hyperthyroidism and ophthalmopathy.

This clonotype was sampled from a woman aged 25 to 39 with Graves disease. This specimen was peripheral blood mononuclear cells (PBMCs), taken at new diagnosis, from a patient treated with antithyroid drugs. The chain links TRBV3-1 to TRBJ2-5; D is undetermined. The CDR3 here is CASSQEEETQYF. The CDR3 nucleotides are TGTGCCAGCAGCCAAGAAGAAGAGACCCAGTACTTC.